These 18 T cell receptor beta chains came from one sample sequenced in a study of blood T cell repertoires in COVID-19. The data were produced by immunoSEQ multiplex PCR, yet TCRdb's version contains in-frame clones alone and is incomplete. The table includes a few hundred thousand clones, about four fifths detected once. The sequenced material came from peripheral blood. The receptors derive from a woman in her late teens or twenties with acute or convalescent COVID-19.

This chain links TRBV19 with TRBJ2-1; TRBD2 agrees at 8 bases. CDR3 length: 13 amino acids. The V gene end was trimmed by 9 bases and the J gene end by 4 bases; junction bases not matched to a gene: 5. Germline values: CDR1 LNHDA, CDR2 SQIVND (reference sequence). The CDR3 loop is CASSGLAYNEQFF. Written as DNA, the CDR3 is TGTGCCAGCTCCGGACTAGCATACAATGAGCAGTTCTTC.

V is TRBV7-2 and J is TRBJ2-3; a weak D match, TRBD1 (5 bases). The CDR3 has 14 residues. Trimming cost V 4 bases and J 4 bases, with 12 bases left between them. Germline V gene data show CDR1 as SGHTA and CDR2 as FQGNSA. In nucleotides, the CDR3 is TGTGCCAGCAGCTCTGGACACATATCAGATACGCAGTATTTT. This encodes CASSSGHISDTQYF.

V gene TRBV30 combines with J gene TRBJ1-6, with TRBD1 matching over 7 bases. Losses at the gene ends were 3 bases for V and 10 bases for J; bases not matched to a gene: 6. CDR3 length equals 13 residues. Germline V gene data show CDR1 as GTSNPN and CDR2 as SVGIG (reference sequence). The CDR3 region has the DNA TGTGCCTGGAGGCTCACAGGGGACTCACCCCTCCACTTT. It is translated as CAWRLTGDSPLHF.

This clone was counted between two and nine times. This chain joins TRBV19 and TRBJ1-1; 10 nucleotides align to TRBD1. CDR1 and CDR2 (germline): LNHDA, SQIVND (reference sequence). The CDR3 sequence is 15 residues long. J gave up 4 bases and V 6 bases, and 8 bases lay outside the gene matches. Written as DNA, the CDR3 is TGTGCCAGTAGCAGACAGGGGGCATCGAGCACTGAAGCTTTCTTT. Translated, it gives CASSRQGASSTEAFF.

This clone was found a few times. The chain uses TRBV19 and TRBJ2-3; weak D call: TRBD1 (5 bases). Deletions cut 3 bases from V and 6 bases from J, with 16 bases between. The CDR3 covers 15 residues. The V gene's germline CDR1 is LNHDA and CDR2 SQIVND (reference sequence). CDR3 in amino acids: CASSMNRVGADTQYF. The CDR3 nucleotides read TGTGCCAGTAGTATGAACCGGGTAGGGGCCGATACGCAGTATTTT.

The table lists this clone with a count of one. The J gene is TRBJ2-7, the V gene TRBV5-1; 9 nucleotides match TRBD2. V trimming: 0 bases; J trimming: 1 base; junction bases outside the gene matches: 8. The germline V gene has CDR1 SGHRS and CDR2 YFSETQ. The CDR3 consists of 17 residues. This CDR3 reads CASSLERGAGDSYEQYF. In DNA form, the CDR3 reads TGCGCCAGCAGCTTGGAGCGGGGGGCAGGTGATTCCTACGAGCAGTACTTC.

The chain's CDR3 is CASSLGENYGYTF. In DNA, the CDR3 is TGTGCCAGCAGTTTAGGGGAGAACTATGGCTACACCTTC. The chain combines TRBV12-3 or TRBV12-4 with TRBJ1-2; no firm D call. The CDR3 has 13 amino acids. V was pared by 1 base and J by 2 bases, with 5 bases between.

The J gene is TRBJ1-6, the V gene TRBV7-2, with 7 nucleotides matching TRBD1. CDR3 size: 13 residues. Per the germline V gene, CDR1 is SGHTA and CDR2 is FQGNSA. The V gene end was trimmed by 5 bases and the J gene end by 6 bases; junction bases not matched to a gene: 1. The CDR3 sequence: CASSPGGNSPLHF. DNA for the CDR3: TGTGCCAGCAGCCCAGGGGGTAATTCACCCCTCCACTTT. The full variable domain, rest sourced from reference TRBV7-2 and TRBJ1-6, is GAGVSQSPSNKVTEKGKDVELRCDPISGHTALYWYRQSLGQGLEFLIYFQGNSAPDKSGLPSDRFSAERTGGSVSTLTIQRTQQEDSAVYLCASSPGGNSPLHFGNGTRLTVT.

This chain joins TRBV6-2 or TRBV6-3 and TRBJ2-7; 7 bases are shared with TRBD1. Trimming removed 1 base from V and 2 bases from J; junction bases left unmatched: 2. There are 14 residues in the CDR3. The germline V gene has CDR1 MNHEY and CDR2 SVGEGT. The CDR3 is CASSYWDRPYEQYF. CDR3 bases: TGTGCCAGCAGTTACTGGGACAGACCCTACGAGCAGTACTTC.

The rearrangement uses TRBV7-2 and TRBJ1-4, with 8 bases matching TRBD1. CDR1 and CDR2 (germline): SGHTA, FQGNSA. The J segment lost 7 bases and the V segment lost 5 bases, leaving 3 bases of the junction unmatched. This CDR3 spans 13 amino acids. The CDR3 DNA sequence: TGTGCCAGCAGCCCTGACAGGGGTGAAAAACTGTTTTTT. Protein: CASSPDRGEKLFF.

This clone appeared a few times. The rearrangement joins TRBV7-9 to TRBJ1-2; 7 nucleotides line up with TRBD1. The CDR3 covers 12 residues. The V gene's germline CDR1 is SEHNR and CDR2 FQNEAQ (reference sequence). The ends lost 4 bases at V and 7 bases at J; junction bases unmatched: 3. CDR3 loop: CASSSSGGGYTF. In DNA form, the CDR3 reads TGTGCCAGCAGCTCCTCAGGGGGTGGCTACACCTTC. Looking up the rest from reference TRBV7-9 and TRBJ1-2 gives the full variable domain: DTGVSQNPRHKITKRGQNVTFRCDPISEHNRLYWYRQTLGQGPEFLTYFQNEAQLEKSRLLSDRFSAERPKGSFSTLEIQRTEQGDSAMYLCASSSSGGGYTFGSGTRLTVV.

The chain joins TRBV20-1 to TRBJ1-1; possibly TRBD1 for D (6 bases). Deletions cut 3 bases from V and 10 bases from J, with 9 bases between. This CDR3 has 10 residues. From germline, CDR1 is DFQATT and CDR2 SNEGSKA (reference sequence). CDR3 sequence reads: CSASGTSAFF. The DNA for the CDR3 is TGCAGTGCTAGCGGGACATCAGCTTTCTTT.

The DNA of the CDR3 is TGTGCCAGCAGCTTACCACAGCCGAGTAGCGGGATCACCGGGGAGCTGTTTTTT. This translates into CASSLPQPSSGITGELFF. The V call is TRBV11-3, the J call TRBJ2-2; 8 bases align to TRBD2. V was clipped by 2 bases and J by 4 bases; unmatched bases: 12. Germline assignment: CDR1 SGHNT and CDR2 YENEEA. CDR3 length: 18 residues. The full variable domain, with the rest looked up from reference TRBV11-3 and TRBJ2-2, is EAGVVQSPRYKIIEKKQPVAFWCNPISGHNTLYWYLQNLGQGPELLIRYENEEAVDDSQLPKDRFSAERLKGVDSTLKIQPAELGDSAVYLCASSLPQPSSGITGELFFGEGSRLTVL.

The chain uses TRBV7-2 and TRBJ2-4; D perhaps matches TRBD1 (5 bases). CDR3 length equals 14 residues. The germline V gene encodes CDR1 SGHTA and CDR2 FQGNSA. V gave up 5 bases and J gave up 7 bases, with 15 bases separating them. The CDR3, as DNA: TGTGCCAGCAGCCCATGGCGGCAGGGTAACATTCAGTACTTC. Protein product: CASSPWRQGNIQYF.

CDR3 amino acids: CASSRGGVKENEQFF. CDR3 bases: TGTGCCAGCAGCCGGGGGGGGGTCAAAGAGAATGAGCAGTTCTTC. The chain links TRBV6-5 to TRBJ2-1; 8 bases line up with TRBD2. CDR1 is MNHEY, CDR2 SVGAGI, per germline. The CDR3 is 15 residues long. Trimming cost V 6 bases and J 7 bases; bases outside gene matches: 11.

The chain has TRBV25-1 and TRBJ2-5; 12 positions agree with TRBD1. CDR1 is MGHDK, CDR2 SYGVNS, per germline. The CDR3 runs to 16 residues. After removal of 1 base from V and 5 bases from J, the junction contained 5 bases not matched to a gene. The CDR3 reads CASSESGTGGRETQYF. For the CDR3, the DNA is TGTGCCAGCAGTGAATCGGGGACAGGGGGCCGTGAGACCCAGTACTTC.

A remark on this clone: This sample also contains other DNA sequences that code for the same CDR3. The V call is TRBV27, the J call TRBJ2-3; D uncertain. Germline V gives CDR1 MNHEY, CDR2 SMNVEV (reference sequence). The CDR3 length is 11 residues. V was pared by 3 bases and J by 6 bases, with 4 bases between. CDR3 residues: CASSFADTQYF. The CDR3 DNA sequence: TGTGCCAGCAGTTTTGCGGATACGCAGTATTTT.

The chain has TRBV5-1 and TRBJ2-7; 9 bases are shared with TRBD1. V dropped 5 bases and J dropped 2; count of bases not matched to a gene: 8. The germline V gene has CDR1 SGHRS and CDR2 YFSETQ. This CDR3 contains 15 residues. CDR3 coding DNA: TGCGCCAGCAGACAGGGGGCCCAGGGGGCCTACGAGCAGTACTTC. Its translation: CASRQGAQGAYEQYF.